The present TCR beta chain was sequenced within a study of early T cells in non-severe SARS-CoV-2 infection. The CDR3 covers 14 residues. TCRdb re-called the 5' RACE reads through MiXCR, storing one row per CDR3 protein. Of some 64,000 distinct CDR3 sequences detected, 15% to 20% appear once; the ten largest clones hold under 9%. This sequence joins TRBV21-1 and TRBJ2-3; the table's D call, TRBD1, was not checked against the DNA. TRBV21-1 counts as a pseudogene. This clonotype was sampled from an adult who was a healthcare worker with PCR-confirmed SARS-CoV-2 infection or an uninfected control (not recorded which). Sequenced here: whole blood, sampled at baseline. The CDR3 sequence: CASSKRTETDTQYF. CDR3 bases: TGTGCCAGCAGCAAAAGGACAGAGACAGATACGCAGTATTTT.